These T cell receptor beta chains were read from a single sample in a study of spatial heterogeneity in lung cancer. TCRdb re-called the 5' RACE reads through MiXCR, storing one row per CDR3 protein. The table lists some 64,000 distinct CDR3 sequences, roughly 8% of them singletons, with about 16% in the top ten. The input for sequencing was PBMCs, taken at surgery. The receptor set was obtained from a female donor with early-stage non-small cell lung cancer. CDR3s include the opening cysteine and the closing phenylalanine or tryptophan. Each record gives: J gene, V gene, D gene, clone size, CDR3 DNA, CDR3 protein. The D gene is left open where the match is weak. The size of a clone is reported for some rows only, either as once, few or many, or as a class for expanded clones.

J gene: TRBJ2-5
V gene: TRBV2
D gene: .
clone size: .
CDR3 DNA: TGTGCCAGCAAAGAGTCCCAGACCCAGTACTTC
CDR3 protein: CASKESQTQYF

J gene: TRBJ1-1
V gene: TRBV5-1
D gene: .
clone size: .
CDR3 DNA: TGCGCCAGCGGACCCAATGGGTATTGGACTGAAGCTTTCTTT
CDR3 protein: CASGPNGYWTEAFF

J gene: TRBJ2-5
V gene: TRBV5-4
D gene: TRBD1
clone size: .
CDR3 DNA: TGTGCCAGCAGCTTATACGGACAGGACGATAGAGAGACCCAGTACTTC
CDR3 protein: CASSLYGQDDRETQYF

J gene: TRBJ1-6
V gene: TRBV2
D gene: .
clone size: many
CDR3 DNA: TGTGCCAGCAGTGAAGCAAGGGGGAATAATTCACCCCTCCACTTT
CDR3 protein: CASSEARGNNSPLHF

J gene: TRBJ2-3
V gene: TRBV11-1
D gene: .
clone size: .
CDR3 DNA: TGTGCCAGCAGCTTTGGGGGCCCGGCAGATACGCAGTATTTT
CDR3 protein: CASSFGGPADTQYF

J gene: TRBJ2-3
V gene: TRBV27
D gene: .
clone size: few
CDR3 DNA: TGTGCCAGCAGCTCCTCTTGGACACCCGCTAGCACAGATACGCAGTATTTT
CDR3 protein: CASSSSWTPASTDTQYF

J gene: TRBJ1-2
V gene: TRBV27
D gene: .
clone size: many
CDR3 DNA: TGTGCCAGCAGTCAAGAGGGGGTCTATGGCTACACCTTC
CDR3 protein: CASSQEGVYGYTF

J gene: TRBJ2-2
V gene: TRBV29-1
D gene: TRBD1
clone size: many
CDR3 DNA: TGCAGCGGGGGACAGCTCCACACCGGGGAGCTGTTTTTT
CDR3 protein: CSGGQLHTGELFF

J gene: TRBJ2-1
V gene: TRBV29-1
D gene: TRBD2
clone size: many
CDR3 DNA: TGCAGCGTTGGGAGCGGGAATTCCTACAATGAGCAGTTCTTC
CDR3 protein: CSVGSGNSYNEQFF

J gene: TRBJ2-2
V gene: TRBV20-1
D gene: .
clone size: few
CDR3 DNA: TGCAGTGCTATATCAGTGTTCACCGGGGAGCTGTTTTTT
CDR3 protein: CSAISVFTGELFF

J gene: TRBJ2-3
V gene: TRBV7-3
D gene: TRBD2
clone size: .
CDR3 DNA: TGTGCCAGCAGCTCACCAGTGGAGCGGGGGGGCACAGATACGCAGTATTTT
CDR3 protein: CASSSPVERGGTDTQYF

J gene: TRBJ2-5
V gene: TRBV24-1
D gene: .
clone size: few
CDR3 DNA: TGTGCCACCGGAGGTAGTACGAGGTGGACCCAGTACTTC
CDR3 protein: CATGGSTRWTQYF

J gene: TRBJ2-1
V gene: TRBV27
D gene: .
clone size: .
CDR3 DNA: TGTGCCAGCGGGGAAGGCTCGGGGTGGTCCTACAATGAGCAGTTCTTC
CDR3 protein: CASGEGSGWSYNEQFF

J gene: TRBJ2-2
V gene: TRBV5-1
D gene: TRBD2
clone size: few
CDR3 DNA: TGCGCCAGCAGCCCGGGACTAGCGAACACCGGGGAGCTGTTTTTT
CDR3 protein: CASSPGLANTGELFF

J gene: TRBJ2-3
V gene: TRBV11-2
D gene: .
clone size: .
CDR3 DNA: TGTGCCAGCGGATCGGGGGCGGGAGATACGCAGTATTTT
CDR3 protein: CASGSGAGDTQYF

J gene: TRBJ1-1
V gene: TRBV29-1
D gene: TRBD1
clone size: many
CDR3 DNA: TGCAGCGTTGTGGGGACAGGGGGCTTAACGGAAGCTTTCTTT
CDR3 protein: CSVVGTGGLTEAFF

J gene: TRBJ1-1
V gene: TRBV11-2
D gene: TRBD1
clone size: few
CDR3 DNA: TGTGCCAGCAGCCTGACAGGGGAGCGAACTGAAGCTTTCTTT
CDR3 protein: CASSLTGERTEAFF

J gene: TRBJ2-3
V gene: TRBV6-6
D gene: .
clone size: .
CDR3 DNA: TGTGCCAGCAGTTACACCATTAGCACAGATACGCAGTATTTT
CDR3 protein: CASSYTISTDTQYF

J gene: TRBJ2-3
V gene: TRBV24-1
D gene: .
clone size: .
CDR3 DNA: TGTGCCACCAGTGATTTAGGGAGGACAGATACGCAGTATTTT
CDR3 protein: CATSDLGRTDTQYF

J gene: TRBJ2-3
V gene: TRBV28
D gene: .
clone size: medium-sized
CDR3 DNA: TGTGCCAGCAGTTCCTGGGACGCGAGCACAGATACGCAGTATTTT
CDR3 protein: CASSSWDASTDTQYF

J gene: TRBJ2-5
V gene: TRBV12-3/TRBV12-4
D gene: .
clone size: .
CDR3 DNA: TGTGCCAGCAGTTTCGGCCGCGGGGCTCAAGAGACCCAGTACTTC
CDR3 protein: CASSFGRGAQETQYF

J gene: TRBJ2-3
V gene: TRBV6-5
D gene: TRBD2
clone size: few
CDR3 DNA: TGTGCCAGCAGTCCGGGACTAGCGGGACCGGCGGGAGATACGCAGTATTTT
CDR3 protein: CASSPGLAGPAGDTQYF

J gene: TRBJ2-2
V gene: TRBV7-6
D gene: .
clone size: many
CDR3 DNA: TGTGCCAGCAGCCCGCAATCCACCGGGGAGCTGTTTTTT
CDR3 protein: CASSPQSTGELFF

J gene: TRBJ2-3
V gene: TRBV28
D gene: TRBD1
clone size: many
CDR3 DNA: TGTGCCAGCAGTCACCCGCTCGGGACAGGACGCACAGATACGCAGTATTTT
CDR3 protein: CASSHPLGTGRTDTQYF

J gene: TRBJ1-2
V gene: TRBV20-1
D gene: .
clone size: .
CDR3 DNA: TGCAGTGCTAGAGATTCGACAGCCTATGGCTACACCTTC
CDR3 protein: CSARDSTAYGYTF

J gene: TRBJ2-1
V gene: TRBV7-9
D gene: TRBD2
clone size: few
CDR3 DNA: TGTGCCAGCAGCCTAAATGGACTAGAGATGGGCAATGAGCAGTTCTTC
CDR3 protein: CASSLNGLEMGNEQFF

J gene: TRBJ2-2
V gene: TRBV29-1
D gene: TRBD1
clone size: .
CDR3 DNA: TGCAGCGTTCGAGGGACAGGGGGCGGGACCGGGGAGCTGTTTTTT
CDR3 protein: CSVRGTGGGTGELFF

J gene: TRBJ1-5
V gene: TRBV6-6
D gene: .
clone size: .
CDR3 DNA: TGTGCCAGCATCGCCTTTTGGGGACAGCCCCAGCATTTT
CDR3 protein: CASIAFWGQPQHF

J gene: TRBJ2-5
V gene: TRBV7-2
D gene: .
clone size: many
CDR3 DNA: TGTGCCAGCAGCTTTCGATTTGGAGAGACCCAGTACTTC
CDR3 protein: CASSFRFGETQYF

J gene: TRBJ1-5
V gene: TRBV5-1
D gene: .
clone size: few
CDR3 DNA: TGCGCCAGCAGCTTGGTCCCAGATAGCAATCAGCCCCAGCATTTT
CDR3 protein: CASSLVPDSNQPQHF

J gene: TRBJ2-3
V gene: TRBV28
D gene: TRBD1
clone size: many
CDR3 DNA: TGTGCCAGCAGCCCGACAGGGGTCCGCACAGATACGCAGTATTTT
CDR3 protein: CASSPTGVRTDTQYF

J gene: TRBJ1-5
V gene: TRBV20-1
D gene: .
clone size: many
CDR3 DNA: TGCAGTGCTAGAGATCCCCAGGGCAGTGTTAATCAGCCCCAGCATTTT
CDR3 protein: CSARDPQGSVNQPQHF

J gene: TRBJ1-2
V gene: TRBV20-1
D gene: TRBD1
clone size: many
CDR3 DNA: TGCAGTGCTAGGGGGGACAGGGATGGGAATGGCTACACCTTC
CDR3 protein: CSARGDRDGNGYTF

J gene: TRBJ2-1
V gene: TRBV13
D gene: TRBD2
clone size: few
CDR3 DNA: TGTGCCAGCAGCTCAACTTACGGGACTAGCGGGAGTGATGAGCAGTTCTTC
CDR3 protein: CASSSTYGTSGSDEQFF

J gene: TRBJ2-7
V gene: TRBV28
D gene: TRBD2
clone size: few
CDR3 DNA: TGTGCCAGCAGATCAGTTCCGGGACTAGCGGGAGGCCCCCCATCCTACGAGCAGTACTTC
CDR3 protein: CASRSVPGLAGGPPSYEQYF